This T cell receptor beta chain came from a study of Graves' ophthalmopathy and Graves' hyperthyroidism. Overall study results and limits: Distinction of ophthalmopathy from stable hyperthyroidism by a 13-signature model reached approximately 90% sensitivity and 81.08% specificity. Most thyroid clonotypes with frequency above 0.001 were detected in blood too.

Pregnancy or lactation, uncontrolled infections and other autoimmune diseases were grounds for excluding patients. Clinicians made diagnoses from clinical symptoms, serum thyroxine, TRAb, thyroid ultrasound and orbital computed tomography. Ten or more counts support this clonotype. Its antigen is unknown. The CDR3 is 15 amino acids. Looked up from germline, CDR1 is SQVTM and CDR2 is ANQGSEA. V trimming: 6 bases; J trimming: 0 bases; junction bases outside the gene matches: 10. Amplification of TCR beta CDR3 regions used RNA transcripts. HTBI primers were employed in first-round RT-PCR, then a second-round multiplex PCR followed. TCRdb passed the multiplex PCR reads through MiXCR, listing each CDR3 protein once. The sample includes 560,000 or so distinct CDR3 sequences, 35% to 40% of them seen just once.

This rearrangement joins TRBV29-1 to TRBJ2-7; TRBD1 agrees at 8 bases. This receptor was identified in an adult man with Graves' hyperthyroidism. Sequenced input: peripheral blood or thyroid tissue (not recorded which). The CDR3, as DNA: TGCAGCGTCGATCAGATGGGACAGGCCTCCTACGAGCAGTACTTC. The encoded protein is CSVDQMGQASYEQYF.